This TCR beta chain stems from a study of blood T cell repertoires in COVID-19. Study in general: The United States, Italy and Spain provided the acute and convalescent COVID-19 samples.

Clones were sequenced by immunoSEQ multiplex PCR, and TCRdb holds only the in-frame ones, with some missing. The table has around 120,000 clones, roughly 69% seen once. Germline CDR1 SGHNT, CDR2 YYREEE (reference sequence). CDR3 length equals 14 residues. Trimming removed 4 bases from V and 7 bases from J; junction bases left unmatched: 7. The source is a woman in her sixties or seventies with acute or convalescent COVID-19. This chain joins TRBV5-4 and TRBJ1-1, with 10 nucleotides matching TRBD1. The specimen was peripheral blood. The CDR3 DNA follows: TGTGCCAGCAGCCGGTTCGGGACAGGGGATGAAGCTTTCTTT. Translating gives CASSRFGTGDEAFF.